This T cell receptor (beta chain) was identified in a study of blood T cells in healthy people across ages. Broader study findings: Strongly correlated with naive T cell percentage was TCR beta diversity.

This CDR3 is 14 amino acids long. The ends were cut back, 0 bases at V and 3 bases at J, with 9 bases in the middle. Germline lookup yields CDR1 SGHRS and CDR2 YFSETQ. Together with a sample-barcoded 5' primer, a J-beta primer mix was included in a second PCR lasting roughly 6 to 12 cycles. A template-switch adaptor with 12 random nucleotides tagged each cDNA molecule. TCRdb reprocessed the 5' RACE reads via MiXCR and lists one record per CDR3 protein. The sample records some 550,000 distinct CDR3 sequences, roughly 48% being singletons. In regard to this clonotype: Its matching antigen is unknown.

The rearrangement links TRBV5-1 to TRBJ1-1; D uncertain. This clonotype was sampled from a man at least 80 years old in good health. Source material: blood. CDR3 DNA: TGCGCCAGCAGCTTGGCTCAGGCCGACACTGAAGCTTTCTTT. Encoded protein: CASSLAQADTEAFF.